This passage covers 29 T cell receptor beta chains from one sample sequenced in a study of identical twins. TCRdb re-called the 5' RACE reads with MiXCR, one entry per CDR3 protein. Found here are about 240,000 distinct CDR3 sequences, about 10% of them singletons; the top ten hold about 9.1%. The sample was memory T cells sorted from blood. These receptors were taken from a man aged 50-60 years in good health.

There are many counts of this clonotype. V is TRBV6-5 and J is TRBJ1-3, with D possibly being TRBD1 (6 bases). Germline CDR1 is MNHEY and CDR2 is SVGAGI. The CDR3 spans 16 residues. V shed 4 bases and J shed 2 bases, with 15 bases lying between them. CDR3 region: CASSFYISGAGNTIYF. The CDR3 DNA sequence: TGTGCCAGCAGTTTCTATATCTCAGGGGCTGGAAACACCATATATTTT.

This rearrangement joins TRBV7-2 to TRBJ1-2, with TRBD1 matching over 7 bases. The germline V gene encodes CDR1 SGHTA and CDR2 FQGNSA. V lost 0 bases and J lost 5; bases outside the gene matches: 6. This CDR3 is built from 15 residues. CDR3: CASSLAEGAYYGYTF. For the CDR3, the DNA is TGTGCCAGCAGCTTAGCGGAGGGGGCTTATTATGGCTACACCTTC. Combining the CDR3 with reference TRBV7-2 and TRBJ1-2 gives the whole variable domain GAGVSQSPSNKVTEKGKDVELRCDPISGHTALYWYRQSLGQGLEFLIYFQGNSAPDKSGLPSDRFSAERTGGSVSTLTIQRTQQEDSAVYLCASSLAEGAYYGYTFGSGTRLTVV.

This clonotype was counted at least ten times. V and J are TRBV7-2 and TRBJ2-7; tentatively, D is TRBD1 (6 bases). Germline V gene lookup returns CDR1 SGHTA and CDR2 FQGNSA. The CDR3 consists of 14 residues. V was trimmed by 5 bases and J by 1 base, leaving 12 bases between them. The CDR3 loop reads CASSIRQVSYEQYF. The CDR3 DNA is TGTGCCAGCAGCATCAGACAGGTTTCCTACGAGCAGTACTTC.

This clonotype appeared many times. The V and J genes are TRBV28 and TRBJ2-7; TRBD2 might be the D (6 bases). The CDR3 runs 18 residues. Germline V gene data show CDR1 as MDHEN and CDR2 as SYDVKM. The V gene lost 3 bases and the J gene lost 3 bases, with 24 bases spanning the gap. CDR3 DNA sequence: TGTGCCAGCAGTTTCCTACGGCTCAGGAGGGCCGGAAGCTACGAGCAGTACTTC. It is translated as CASSFLRLRRAGSYEQYF. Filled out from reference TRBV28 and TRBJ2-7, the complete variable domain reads DVKVTQSSRYLVKRTGEKVFLECVQDMDHENMFWYRQDPGLGLRLIYFSYDVKMKEKGDIPEGYSVSREKKERFSLILESASTNQTSMYLCASSFLRLRRAGSYEQYFGPGTRLTVT.

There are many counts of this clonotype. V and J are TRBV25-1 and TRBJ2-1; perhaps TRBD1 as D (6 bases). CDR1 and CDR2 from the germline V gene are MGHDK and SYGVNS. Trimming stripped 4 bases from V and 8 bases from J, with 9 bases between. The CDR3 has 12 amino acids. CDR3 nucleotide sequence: TGTGCCAGCAGTGTACAGGGACATGAGCAGTTCTTC. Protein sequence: CASSVQGHEQFF.

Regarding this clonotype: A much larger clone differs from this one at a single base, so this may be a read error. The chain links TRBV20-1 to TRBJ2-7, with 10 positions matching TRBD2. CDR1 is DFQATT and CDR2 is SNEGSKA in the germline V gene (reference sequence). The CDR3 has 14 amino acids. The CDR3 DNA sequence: TGCAGTGCAATTCTAGCGGGAGTCTCCTTCGAGCGGTACTTC. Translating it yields CSAILAGVSFERYF.

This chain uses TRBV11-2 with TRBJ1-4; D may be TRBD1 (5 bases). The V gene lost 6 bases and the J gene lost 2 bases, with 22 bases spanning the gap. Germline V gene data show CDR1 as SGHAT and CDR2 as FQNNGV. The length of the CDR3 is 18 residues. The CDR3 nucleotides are TGTGCCAGCAGAGGAGGGACTTCGTTTGCCGGGACTAATGAAAAACTGTTTTTT. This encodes CASRGGTSFAGTNEKLFF.

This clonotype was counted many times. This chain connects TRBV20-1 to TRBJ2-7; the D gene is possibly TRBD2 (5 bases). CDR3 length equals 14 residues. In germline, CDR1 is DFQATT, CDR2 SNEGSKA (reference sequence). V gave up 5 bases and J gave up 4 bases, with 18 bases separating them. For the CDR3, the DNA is TGCAGTGCTGAAGCGGTTCCCGGATCGTACGAGCAGTACTTC. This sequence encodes CSAEAVPGSYEQYF.

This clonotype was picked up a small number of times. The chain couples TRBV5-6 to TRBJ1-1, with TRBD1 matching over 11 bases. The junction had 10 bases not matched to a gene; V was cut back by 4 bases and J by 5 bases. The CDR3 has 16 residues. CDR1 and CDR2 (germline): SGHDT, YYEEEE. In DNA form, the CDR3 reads TGTGCCAGCAGCATCCCGGACAGGGGGCTTGGGACTGAAGCTTTCTTT. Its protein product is CASSIPDRGLGTEAFF.

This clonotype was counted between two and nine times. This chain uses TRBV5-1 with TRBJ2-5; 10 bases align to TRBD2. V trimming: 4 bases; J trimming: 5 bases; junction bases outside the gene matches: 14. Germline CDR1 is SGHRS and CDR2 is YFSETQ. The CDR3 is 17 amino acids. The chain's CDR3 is CASSPGRGLARGETQYF. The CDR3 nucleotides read TGCGCCAGCAGCCCGGGGCGGGGACTAGCGAGAGGGGAGACCCAGTACTTC.

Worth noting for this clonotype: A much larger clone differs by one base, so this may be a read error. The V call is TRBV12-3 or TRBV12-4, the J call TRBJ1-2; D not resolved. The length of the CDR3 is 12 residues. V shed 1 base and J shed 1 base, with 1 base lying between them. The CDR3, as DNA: TGTGCCAGCAGTTTAGTTAACTATGGCTACACCTTC. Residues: CASSLVNYGYTF.

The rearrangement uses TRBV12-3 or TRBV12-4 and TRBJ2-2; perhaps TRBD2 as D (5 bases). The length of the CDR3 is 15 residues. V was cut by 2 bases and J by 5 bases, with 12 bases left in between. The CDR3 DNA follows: TGTGCCAGCAGTTTAAGTGGGAGTCCTACCGGGGAGCTGTTTTTT. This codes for CASSLSGSPTGELFF.

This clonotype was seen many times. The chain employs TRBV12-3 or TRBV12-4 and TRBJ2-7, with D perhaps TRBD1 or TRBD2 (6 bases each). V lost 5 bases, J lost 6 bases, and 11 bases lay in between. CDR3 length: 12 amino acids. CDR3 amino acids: CASSPGEAEQYF. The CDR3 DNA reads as TGTGCCAGCAGTCCAGGGGAGGCCGAGCAGTACTTC.

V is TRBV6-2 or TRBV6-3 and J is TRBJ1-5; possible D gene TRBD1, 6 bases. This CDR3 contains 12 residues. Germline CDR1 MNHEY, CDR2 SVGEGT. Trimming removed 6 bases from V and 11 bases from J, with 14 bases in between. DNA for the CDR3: TGTGCCAGCAGCCCCCGCCCAGGGGCCCAGCATTTT. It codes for CASSPRPGAQHF.

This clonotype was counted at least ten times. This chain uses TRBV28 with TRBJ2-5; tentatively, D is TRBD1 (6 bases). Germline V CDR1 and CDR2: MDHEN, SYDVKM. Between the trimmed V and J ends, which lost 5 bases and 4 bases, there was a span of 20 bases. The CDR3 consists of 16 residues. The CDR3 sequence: CASSPLTGWVGETQYF. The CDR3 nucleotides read TGTGCCAGCAGTCCTCTCACAGGGTGGGTTGGAGAGACCCAGTACTTC.

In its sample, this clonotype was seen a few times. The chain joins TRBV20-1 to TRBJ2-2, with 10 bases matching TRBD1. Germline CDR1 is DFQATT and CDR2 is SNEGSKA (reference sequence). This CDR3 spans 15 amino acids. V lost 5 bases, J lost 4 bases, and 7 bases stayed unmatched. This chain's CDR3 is CSAPSRDRGTGELFF. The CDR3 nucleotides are TGCAGTGCTCCGTCCCGGGACAGGGGCACCGGGGAGCTGTTTTTT.

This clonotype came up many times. Here the CDR3 DNA reads TGCGCCAGCAGCTTGGTAATCGGGGTTCCGGTTGAAGCTTTCTTT. This encodes CASSLVIGVPVEAFF. The chain recombines TRBV5-1 with TRBJ1-1; D ambiguous. The ends were cut back, 0 bases at V and 7 bases at J, with 16 bases in the middle. The germline V gene encodes CDR1 SGHRS and CDR2 YFSETQ. The CDR3 length is 15 residues.

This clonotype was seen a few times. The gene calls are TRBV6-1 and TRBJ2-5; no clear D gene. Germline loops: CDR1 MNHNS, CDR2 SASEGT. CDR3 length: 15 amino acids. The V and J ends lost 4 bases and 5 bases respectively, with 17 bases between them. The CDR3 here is CASSAERATVETQYF. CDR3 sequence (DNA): TGTGCCAGCAGTGCCGAAAGGGCAACCGTGGAGACCCAGTACTTC.

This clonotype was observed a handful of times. CDR3 amino acids: CASSFGLTSGNTIYF. In DNA, the CDR3 is TGTGCCAGCAGTTTCGGACTGACTTCTGGAAACACCATATATTTT. V gene TRBV12-3 or TRBV12-4 combines with J gene TRBJ1-3; D is uncertain. This CDR3 has 15 residues. The V gene lost 3 bases and the J gene lost 1 base, with 10 bases spanning the gap.

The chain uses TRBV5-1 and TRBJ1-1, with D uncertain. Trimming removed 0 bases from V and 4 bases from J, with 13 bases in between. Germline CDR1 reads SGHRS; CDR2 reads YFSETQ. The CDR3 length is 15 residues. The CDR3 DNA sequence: TGCGCCAGCAGCTTGGGACCAGATTATGGCACTGAAGCTTTCTTT. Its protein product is CASSLGPDYGTEAFF.

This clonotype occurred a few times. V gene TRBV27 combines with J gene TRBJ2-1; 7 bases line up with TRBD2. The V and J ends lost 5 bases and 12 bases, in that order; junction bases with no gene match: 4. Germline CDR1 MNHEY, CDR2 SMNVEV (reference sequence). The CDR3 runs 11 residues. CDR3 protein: CASSTGGRQFF. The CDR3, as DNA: TGTGCCAGCAGTACCGGGGGGAGGCAGTTCTTC.

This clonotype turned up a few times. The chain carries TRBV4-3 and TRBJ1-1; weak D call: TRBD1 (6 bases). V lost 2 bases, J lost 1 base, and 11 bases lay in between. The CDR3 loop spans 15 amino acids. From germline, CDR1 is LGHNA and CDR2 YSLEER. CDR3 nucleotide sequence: TGCGCCAGCAGCCAAACCTTGGGGGCGAACACTGAAGCTTTCTTT. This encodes CASSQTLGANTEAFF.

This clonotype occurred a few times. The CDR3 sequence is CASRRRSLNTEAFF. In DNA, the CDR3 is TGTGCCAGCAGAAGGCGCTCCTTGAACACTGAAGCTTTCTTT. This sequence joins TRBV6-2 or TRBV6-3 and TRBJ1-1; D is ambiguous. There are 14 residues in the CDR3. Germline V gene sequence: CDR1 MNHEY, CDR2 SVGEGT. V was pared by 6 bases and J by 0 bases, with 11 bases between.

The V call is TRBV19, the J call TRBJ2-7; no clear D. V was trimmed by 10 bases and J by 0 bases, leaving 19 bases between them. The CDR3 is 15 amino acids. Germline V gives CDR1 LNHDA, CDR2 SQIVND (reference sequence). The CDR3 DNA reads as TGTGCCAATTTAGGCAGGCAGACCGACTCCTACGAGCAGTACTTC. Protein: CANLGRQTDSYEQYF. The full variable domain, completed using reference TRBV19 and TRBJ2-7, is DGGITQSPKYLFRKEGQNVTLSCEQNLNHDAMYWYRQDPGQGLRLIYYSQIVNDFQKGDIAEGYSVSREKKESFPLTVTSAQKNPTAFYLCANLGRQTDSYEQYFGPGTRLTVT.

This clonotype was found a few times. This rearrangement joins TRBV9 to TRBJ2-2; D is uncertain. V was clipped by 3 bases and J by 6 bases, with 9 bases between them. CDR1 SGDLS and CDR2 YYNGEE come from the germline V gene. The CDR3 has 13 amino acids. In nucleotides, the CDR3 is TGTGCCAGCAGCGGGGGATGGGCCGGGGAGCTGTTTTTT. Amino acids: CASSGGWAGELFF.

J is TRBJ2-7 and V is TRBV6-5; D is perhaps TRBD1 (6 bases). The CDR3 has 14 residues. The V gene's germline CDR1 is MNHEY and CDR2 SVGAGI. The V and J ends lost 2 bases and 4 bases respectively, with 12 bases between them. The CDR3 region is CASSYGDNRYEQYF. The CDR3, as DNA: TGTGCCAGCAGTTACGGGGACAACAGATACGAGCAGTACTTC.

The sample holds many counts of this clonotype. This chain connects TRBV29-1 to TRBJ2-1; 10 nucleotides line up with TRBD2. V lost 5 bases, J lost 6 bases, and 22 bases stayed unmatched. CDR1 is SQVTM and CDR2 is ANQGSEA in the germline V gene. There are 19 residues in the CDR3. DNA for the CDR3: TGCAGCGTTATCCAGGGTGCGATAGCGGGAGGACCCCTGGGCAATGAGCAGTTCTTC. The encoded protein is CSVIQGAIAGGPLGNEQFF.

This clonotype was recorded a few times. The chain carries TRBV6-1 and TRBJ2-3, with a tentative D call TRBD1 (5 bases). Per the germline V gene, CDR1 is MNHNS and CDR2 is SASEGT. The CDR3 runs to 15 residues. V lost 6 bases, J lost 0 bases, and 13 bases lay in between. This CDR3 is CASRWGRTSTDTQYF. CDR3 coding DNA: TGTGCCAGCAGATGGGGCAGAACTAGCACAGATACGCAGTATTTT.

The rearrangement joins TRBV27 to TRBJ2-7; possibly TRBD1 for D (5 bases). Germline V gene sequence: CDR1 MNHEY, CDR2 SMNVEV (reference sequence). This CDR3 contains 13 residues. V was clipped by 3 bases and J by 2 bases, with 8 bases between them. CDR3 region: CASSFQGAYEQYF. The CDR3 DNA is TGTGCCAGCAGTTTTCAGGGCGCCTACGAGCAGTACTTC.